A single sample is the source of the 10 T cell receptor beta chains below, sequenced in a study of blood T cell repertoires in COVID-19. Profiled with immunoSEQ multiplex PCR; TCRdb holds only in-frame clones, not every one. The sample contains roughly 59,000 clones, around four fifths of which appear only once. The sample was peripheral blood. These receptors were collected from a human donor in a cohort sampled during active COVID-19.

V usage is TRBV6-1 and J usage is TRBJ2-1; 9 bases agree with TRBD1. This CDR3 region has 18 residues. Germline V gene data show CDR1 as MNHNS and CDR2 as SASEGT. V trimming: 0 bases; J trimming: 4 bases; junction bases outside the gene matches: 10. CDR3 sequence reads: CASSEAYGGQGAYNEQFF. CDR3 DNA: TGTGCCAGCAGTGAAGCTTATGGGGGACAGGGCGCATACAATGAGCAGTTCTTC.

The V call is TRBV6-6, the J call TRBJ1-4; D may be TRBD1 (6 bases). Between the trimmed V and J ends, which lost 6 bases and 8 bases, there was a span of 16 bases. Germline V gene lookup returns CDR1 MNHNY and CDR2 SVGAGI (reference sequence). The CDR3 has 14 residues. The CDR3 nucleotides are TGTGCCAGCAGGGAACAGGGAAGAGGGGAAAAACTGTTTTTT. It translates to CASREQGRGEKLFF.

The chain combines TRBV7-2 with TRBJ1-6; the D is unclear. This CDR3 is 16 amino acids long. The germline gives CDR1 SGHTA, CDR2 FQGNSA. V was shortened by 1 base and J by 0 bases, with 7 bases between the two germline ends. The DNA for the CDR3 is TGTGCCAGCAGCTTAGAGCCGAGCTCCTATAATTCACCCCTCCACTTT. Translated: CASSLEPSSYNSPLHF.

The genes are TRBV6-5 and TRBJ2-1, with TRBD2 matching 8 bases. In germline, CDR1 is MNHEY, CDR2 SVGAGI. This CDR3 comprises 14 residues. Trimming cost V 0 bases and J 9 bases; bases outside gene matches: 4. CDR3 amino acids: CASSYSRGGIEQFF. CDR3 sequence (DNA): TGTGCCAGCAGTTACTCTCGCGGGGGGATTGAGCAGTTCTTC.

The gene calls are TRBV5-4 and TRBJ2-2; 8 bases match TRBD1. Germline CDR1 and CDR2: SGHNT and YYREEE (reference sequence). Trimming cost V 7 bases and J 4 bases; bases outside gene matches: 6. This CDR3 contains 14 residues. This CDR3 is CASWTRGRTGELFF. The CDR3 DNA is TGTGCCAGCTGGACCAGGGGGCGCACCGGGGAGCTGTTTTTT.

This clone counts as large. The J gene is TRBJ1-1, the V gene TRBV9, with D unresolved. The V and J ends lost 0 bases and 1 base respectively, with 4 bases between them. The CDR3 spans 13 residues. Germline lookup yields CDR1 SGDLS and CDR2 YYNGEE. The CDR3 bases are TGTGCCAGCAGCGTAGACTGGAACACTGAAGCTTTCTTT. The encoded protein is CASSVDWNTEAFF.

V usage is TRBV5-4 and J usage is TRBJ1-2; 10 nucleotides align to TRBD1. The CDR3 is 13 residues long. Germline V CDR1 and CDR2: SGHNT, YYREEE (reference sequence). With 4 bases clipped from V and 4 bases from J, the junction kept 1 base outside the gene matches. The CDR3 loop reads CASSRTGGYGYTF. The CDR3 DNA is TGTGCCAGCAGCAGGACAGGGGGCTATGGCTACACCTTC.

The V call is TRBV5-1, the J call TRBJ2-3; 8 nucleotides line up with TRBD2. The CDR3 consists of 17 residues. The germline gives CDR1 SGHRS, CDR2 YFSETQ. Losses at the gene ends were 4 bases for V and 2 bases for J; bases not matched to a gene: 12. As DNA, the CDR3 is TGCGCCAGCAGCCGCGGGGGGTCGGGCGGGGCCACAGATACGCAGTATTTT. It specifies CASSRGGSGGATDTQYF. Based on the CDR3 plus reference TRBV5-1 and TRBJ2-3, the full variable domain is KAGVTQTPRYLIKTRGQQVTLSCSPISGHRSVSWYQQTPGQGLQFLFEYFSETQRNKGNFPGRFSGRQFSNSRSEMNVSTLELGDSALYLCASSRGGSGGATDTQYFGPGTRLTVL.

This chain links TRBV7-6 with TRBJ2-1; possibly TRBD1 for D (5 bases). Per germline, CDR1 SGHVS and CDR2 FNYEAQ. V was trimmed by 5 bases and J by 9 bases, leaving 17 bases between them. The CDR3 contains 14 residues. The chain's CDR3 is CASSPGPLGAEQFF. CDR3 in DNA: TGTGCCAGCAGCCCAGGCCCCCTAGGGGCTGAGCAGTTCTTC.

The chain has TRBV12-5 and TRBJ1-5; 8 bases agree with TRBD1. CDR1 is LGHNT, CDR2 FRNRAP, per germline. After removal of 0 bases from V and 3 bases from J, the junction contained 28 bases not matched to a gene. CDR3 length: 24 amino acids. In nucleotides, the CDR3 is TGTGCTAGTGGTTTGGTATACTACTCTACCGGGACAGGATCCCAATTTGTAGTCAATCAGCCCCAGCATTTT. Its protein is CASGLVYYSTGTGSQFVVNQPQHF.